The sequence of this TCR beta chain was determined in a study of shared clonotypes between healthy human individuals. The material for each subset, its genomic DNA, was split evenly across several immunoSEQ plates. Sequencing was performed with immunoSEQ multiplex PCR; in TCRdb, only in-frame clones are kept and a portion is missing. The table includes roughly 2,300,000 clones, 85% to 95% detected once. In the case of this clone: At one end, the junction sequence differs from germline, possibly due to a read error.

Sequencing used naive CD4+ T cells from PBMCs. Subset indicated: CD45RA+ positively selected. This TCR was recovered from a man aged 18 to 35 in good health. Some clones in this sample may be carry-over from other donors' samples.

CDR3 sequence: CASSLGQGTCLF. CDR3 nucleotide sequence: TGTGCCAGCAGTCTCGGACAGGGGACTTGTCTCTTC. The J gene is TRBJ1-2, the V gene TRBV28, with 9 bases identical to TRBD1. The CDR3 has 12 residues. Germline assignment: CDR1 MDHEN and CDR2 SYDVKM.